Each of the 7 T cell receptor beta chains below was sequenced from the same sample in a study of OX40 agonist ivuxolimab in advanced cancers. The repertoire was sequenced with immunoSEQ multiplex PCR; TCRdb's copy has only in-frame clones and lacks some. Altogether about 50,000 clones are present, approximately 90% being singletons, with the ten largest covering around 0.6%. The starting material was CD4+ or CD8+ T cells sorted from blood, obtained in a trial of the OX40 agonist ivuxolimab. These receptor sequences come from an adult with an advanced solid tumor such as melanoma, head and neck, liver or kidney cancer.

The chain recombines TRBV6-1 with TRBJ1-6, with D tentatively TRBD1 (6 bases). The ends were cut back, 11 bases at V and 0 bases at J, with 14 bases in the middle. The CDR3 loop spans 15 amino acids. CDR1 is MNHNS and CDR2 is SASEGT in the germline V gene. CDR3 sequence reads: CACWTESSYNSPLHF. CDR3 nucleotides: TGTGCCTGCTGGACAGAGAGCTCCTATAATTCACCCCTCCACTTT.

This rearrangement joins TRBV4-2 to TRBJ2-5; TRBD2 agrees at 11 bases. CDR3 length equals 17 residues. The germline V gene encodes CDR1 LGHNA and CDR2 YNFKEQ. The V gene end was trimmed by 0 bases and the J gene end by 3 bases; junction bases not matched to a gene: 6. The CDR3 DNA reads as TGTGCCAGCAGCCAAGATGGGTTAGCGGGAGGGGAAGAGACCCAGTACTTC. Protein: CASSQDGLAGGEETQYF.

V and J are TRBV5-1 and TRBJ2-5, with D unclear. Germline V CDR1 and CDR2: SGHRS, YFSETQ. Trimming took 5 bases from V and 3 from J, leaving 17 bases between them. This CDR3 contains 15 residues. The CDR3 is CASSPIIRRKETQYF. CDR3 coding DNA: TGCGCCAGCAGTCCCATTATTCGGCGGAAAGAGACCCAGTACTTC.

The rearrangement uses TRBV29-1 and TRBJ2-5; D is perhaps TRBD1 (5 bases). The CDR3 contains 12 residues. CDR1 is SQVTM and CDR2 is ANQGSEA in the germline V gene. V dropped 7 bases and J dropped 2 bases, with 11 bases sitting between them. The CDR3 protein is CSAGAEQETQYF. The CDR3 coding sequence is TGCAGCGCTGGGGCCGAGCAAGAGACCCAGTACTTC.

This chain joins TRBV11-3 and TRBJ2-7, with D unclear. Per the germline V gene, CDR1 is SGHNT and CDR2 is YENEEA. This CDR3 spans 11 amino acids. V was trimmed by 4 bases and J by 5 bases, leaving 6 bases between them. The CDR3 spells CASSSVDEQYF. Written as DNA, the CDR3 is TGTGCCAGCAGCTCCGTAGACGAGCAGTACTTC.

This chain links TRBV5-5 with TRBJ2-3, with 13 nucleotides matching TRBD2. Germline V gene data show CDR1 as SGHKS and CDR2 as YYEKEE (reference sequence). With V trimmed by 3 bases and J by 6 bases, 7 bases remained unmatched. The CDR3 totals 16 residues. The chain's CDR3 is CASSSQLAGGRDTQYF. Here the CDR3 DNA reads TGTGCCAGCAGCTCCCAACTAGCGGGAGGGCGTGATACGCAGTATTTT.

The chain uses TRBV29-1 and TRBJ2-3, with D unresolved. The germline V and J ends were trimmed by 0 bases and 0 bases, with 1 base remaining between them. The CDR3 loop spans 12 amino acids. Germline V gene lookup returns CDR1 SQVTM and CDR2 ANQGSEA. The CDR3: CSVEESTDTQYF. In DNA form, the CDR3 reads TGCAGCGTTGAAGAAAGCACAGATACGCAGTATTTT.